This T cell receptor beta chain was captured in a study of T cell responses to AZD1222 COVID-19 vaccine. The data were produced by immunoSEQ multiplex PCR, yet TCRdb's version contains in-frame clones alone and is incomplete. The sample records 210,000 or so clones, under 95% being singletons. Deletions cut 6 bases from V and 6 bases from J, with 12 bases between. The CDR3 contains 14 residues. CDR1 is LNHDA, CDR2 SQIVND, per germline (reference sequence). Findings and caveats of the study: With two AZD1222 doses given, Spike-specific TCR breadth and depth both rose. Among those given AZD1222, only five or six were seropositive at baseline. Close to half of all spike-specific TCRs reportedly target regions of the variants that are unmutated. Repertoires were collected only later (after the peak T cell response had occurred).

Regarding this clone: Its antigen is undetermined.

The gene calls are TRBV19 and TRBJ1-6; D is perhaps TRBD1 (6 bases). The clonotype was recovered from an adult in good health. Sequencing was performed on peripheral blood, taken on day 0 of MenACWY control vaccination. CDR3 sequence: CASRGQTSNSPLHF. CDR3 sequence (DNA): TGTGCCAGTAGAGGACAGACTTCTAATTCACCCCTCCACTTT.